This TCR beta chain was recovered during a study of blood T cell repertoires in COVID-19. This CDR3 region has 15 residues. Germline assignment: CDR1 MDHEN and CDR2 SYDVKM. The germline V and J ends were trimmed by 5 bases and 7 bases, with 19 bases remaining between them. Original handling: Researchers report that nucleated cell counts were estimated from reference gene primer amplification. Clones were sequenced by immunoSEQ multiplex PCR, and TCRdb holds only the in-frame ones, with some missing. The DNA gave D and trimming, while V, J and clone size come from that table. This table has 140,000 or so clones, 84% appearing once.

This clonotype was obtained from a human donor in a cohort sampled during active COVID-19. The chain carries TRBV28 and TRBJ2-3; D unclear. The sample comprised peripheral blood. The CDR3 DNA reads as TGTGCCAGCAGTCCCCCGGAGACCTCTCTCCATACGCAGTATTTT. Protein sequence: CASSPPETSLHTQYF.